The 9 T cell receptor beta chains listed next were all sequenced from one sample in a study of blood T cell repertoires in COVID-19. Only in-frame clones appear in the TCRdb table, and some are missing; sequencing was by immunoSEQ multiplex PCR. Of roughly 250,000 clones listed, roughly 86% are singletons. Sequencing used peripheral blood. These receptor sequences come from a man between 45 and 60 years old with acute or convalescent COVID-19.

The chain has TRBV5-1 and TRBJ1-1; D remains ambiguous. Trimming took off 1 base at V and 3 bases at J, with 13 bases between the two ends. The germline CDR1 and CDR2 sequences are SGHRS and YFSETQ. The CDR3 runs 15 residues. CDR3 protein: CASSLQAREDTEAFF. DNA of the CDR3: TGCGCCAGCAGCTTGCAGGCACGGGAGGACACTGAAGCTTTCTTT.

This chain links TRBV23-1 with TRBJ2-1, with TRBD1 matching 11 bases. TRBV23-1 is flagged as an ORF with uncertain function. V lost 3 bases, J lost 8 bases, and 3 bases stayed unmatched. The CDR3 has 14 residues. The CDR3 nucleotides are TGCGCCAGCAGTCAGGACAGGGGGCCGGATGAGCAGTTCTTC. Translating gives CASSQDRGPDEQFF.

This chain links TRBV5-4 with TRBJ1-1; 7 bases line up with TRBD1. Germline CDR1 is SGHNT and CDR2 is YYREEE (reference sequence). The CDR3 consists of 14 residues. J lost 2 bases, V lost 3 bases, and 4 bases had no gene match. CDR3 sequence (DNA): TGTGCCAGCAGCTGGGGACAGATTAACACTGAAGCTTTCTTT. This sequence encodes CASSWGQINTEAFF.

This chain joins TRBV18 and TRBJ1-3; D unclear. The germline CDR1 and CDR2 sequences are KGHSH and LQKENI. V was trimmed by 0 bases and J by 0 bases, leaving 6 bases between them. There are 15 residues in the CDR3. CDR3 loop: CASSPPGVSGNTIYF. The CDR3 bases are TGTGCCAGCTCACCACCCGGGGTCTCTGGAAACACCATATATTTT.

The CDR3: CASSSSGGNGVRGYTF. The DNA for the CDR3 is TGTGCCAGCAGTTCGTCAGGGGGCAACGGCGTTCGCGGCTACACCTTC. J is TRBJ1-2 and V is TRBV28; 8 bases match TRBD1. Germline loops: CDR1 MDHEN, CDR2 SYDVKM. The J segment lost 8 bases and the V segment lost 4 bases, leaving 15 bases of the junction unmatched. This CDR3 spans 16 amino acids.

This rearrangement joins TRBV5-1 to TRBJ2-3, with unresolved D. The germline CDR1 and CDR2 sequences are SGHRS and YFSETQ. Trimming pared 0 bases from V and 2 bases from J, leaving 7 bases between. CDR3 length: 14 amino acids. This CDR3 is CASSLGTVTDTQYF. The CDR3, as DNA: TGCGCCAGCAGCTTGGGTACTGTCACAGATACGCAGTATTTT.

This chain uses TRBV6-1 with TRBJ1-5; tentatively, D is TRBD1 (6 bases). Trimming left V 1 base short and J 4 bases short, with 11 bases between. Germline CDR1 and CDR2: MNHNS and SASEGT. The CDR3 runs to 15 residues. The DNA of the CDR3 is TGTGCCAGCAGTGAAGTCGGACAGATGAATCAGCCCCAGCATTTT. Translated, it gives CASSEVGQMNQPQHF.

The chain is built from TRBV5-1 and TRBJ2-3; TRBD2 matches at 10 bases. The CDR3 consists of 17 residues. J lost 5 bases, V lost 1 base, and 10 bases had no gene match. Germline CDR1 is SGHRS and CDR2 is YFSETQ. The DNA for the CDR3 is TGCGCCAGCAGCTTGTGGGGTATAGCGGGAGGATTAGATACGCAGTATTTT. It codes for CASSLWGIAGGLDTQYF.

The CDR3 nucleotides read TGTGCCATCAGTGAAGGGACTAGCGGGGGGCCTACCTACAATGAGCAGTTCTTC. Residues: CAISEGTSGGPTYNEQFF. V usage is TRBV10-3 and J usage is TRBJ2-1; 15 bases map to TRBD2. This CDR3 has 18 amino acids. The germline CDR1 and CDR2 sequences are ENHRY and SYGVKD. The J segment lost 2 bases and the V segment lost 3 bases, leaving 5 bases of the junction unmatched.